What follows is one T cell receptor beta chain and its context. The target antigen is unknown. The data originate from a study of cytomegalovirus exposure and HLA in healthy donors. Looking at the study overall: Earlier, 200 million or so T cells were analyzed, and approximately 110 million unique TCR beta sequences were found among them. Points from the study as a whole: Across donors, presence/absence analyses took sequencing depth to be roughly uniform. The study designated about 180 TCR beta chains cytomegalovirus-associated.

There are 15 residues in the CDR3. V gave up 1 base and J gave up 10 bases, with 17 bases separating them. From germline, CDR1 is SEHNR and CDR2 FQNEAQ (reference sequence). A multiplex PCR was run with 60 Vbeta primers and 13 Jbeta primers. Method: immunoSEQ multiplex PCR; TCRdb's copy keeps in-frame clones and lacks some. The data contain 85,000 to 95,000 clones, 70% to 80% of them seen just once; the ten biggest clones take up 20% to 25%. The chain joins TRBV7-9 to TRBJ2-1, with D tentatively TRBD1 (6 bases). This clonotype was obtained from a man aged 25-40 years in good health and CMV-seropositive. Sequencing used PBMCs. The CDR3 DNA sequence: TGTGCCAGCAGCTTAGTGGACAGACAAGGCTGGGAGCAGTTCTTC. Residues: CASSLVDRQGWEQFF. The entire variable domain, with the rest obtained from reference TRBV7-9 and TRBJ2-1, is as follows: DTGVSQNPRHKITKRGQNVTFRCDPISEHNRLYWYRQTLGQGPEFLTYFQNEAQLEKSRLLSDRFSAERPKGSFSTLEIQRTEQGDSAMYLCASSLVDRQGWEQFFGPGTRLTVL.